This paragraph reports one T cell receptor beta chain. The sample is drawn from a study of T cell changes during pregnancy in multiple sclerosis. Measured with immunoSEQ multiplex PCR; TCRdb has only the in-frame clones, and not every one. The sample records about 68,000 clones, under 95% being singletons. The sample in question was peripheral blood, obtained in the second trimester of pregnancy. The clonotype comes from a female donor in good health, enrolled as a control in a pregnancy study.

In DNA, the CDR3 is TGTGCCAGTAATCGTCGCACGGGATCCTACGAGCAGTACTTC. Translating gives CASNRRTGSYEQYF. V usage is TRBV19 and J usage is TRBJ2-7, with D tentatively TRBD2 (5 bases). The CDR3 extends over 14 amino acids. Germline lookup yields CDR1 LNHDA and CDR2 SQIVND (reference sequence). V dropped 7 bases and J dropped 1 base, with 14 bases sitting between them.